What follows are 28 T cell receptor beta chains derived from one specimen sequenced in a study of blood T cell repertoires in COVID-19. Assay: immunoSEQ multiplex PCR; the TCRdb copy retains only in-frame clones and omits some. The table has some 350,000 clones, roughly 90% seen once. Sequences were obtained from peripheral blood. These receptors were obtained from a woman between 65 and 79 years old with COVID-19, enrolled during active disease.

The rearrangement links TRBV5-4 to TRBJ2-6; D may be TRBD1 (5 bases). V was trimmed by 9 bases and J by 0 bases, leaving 10 bases between them. Per the germline V gene, CDR1 is SGHNT and CDR2 is YYREEE (reference sequence). CDR3 length: 14 residues. The CDR3 loop reads CATNRPSGANVLTF. Here the CDR3 DNA reads TGTGCCACAAACAGGCCCTCTGGGGCCAACGTCCTGACTTTC.

V gene TRBV5-1 combines with J gene TRBJ2-3; no clear D gene. The V and J ends lost 4 bases and 2 bases respectively, with 5 bases between them. The CDR3 is made up of 12 amino acids. Germline V lookup: CDR1 SGHRS, CDR2 YFSETQ. CDR3 nucleotide sequence: TGCGCCAGCAGCCTAAACACAGATACGCAGTATTTT. Translated, it gives CASSLNTDTQYF.

The J gene is TRBJ2-3, the V gene TRBV19, with 9 bases lining up with TRBD2. This CDR3 has 15 amino acids. V lost 3 bases, J lost 6 bases, and 7 bases stayed unmatched. In germline, CDR1 is LNHDA, CDR2 SQIVND (reference sequence). The CDR3 DNA reads as TGTGCCAGTAGTATTCAGAGCGGGGGGCCCGATACGCAGTATTTT. Its protein product is CASSIQSGGPDTQYF.

This chain links TRBV19 with TRBJ1-5; D gene ambiguous. With 4 bases removed from V and 0 bases from J, the gap between germline ends came to 10 bases. CDR1 is LNHDA and CDR2 is SQIVND in the germline V gene (reference sequence). The CDR3 has 15 residues. The CDR3 spells CASSSPGNSNQPQHF. The CDR3, as DNA: TGTGCCAGTAGTAGCCCAGGCAATAGCAATCAGCCCCAGCATTTT.

J is TRBJ1-2 and V is TRBV4-2; D uncertain. Germline CDR1 LGHNA, CDR2 YNFKEQ. V dropped 0 bases and J dropped 8 bases, with 16 bases sitting between them. The CDR3 contains 15 residues. The CDR3 loop is CASSQDVGLGWGYTF. As DNA, the CDR3 is TGTGCCAGCAGCCAAGATGTAGGACTGGGCTGGGGCTACACCTTC.

This clone was recorded only once. This chain uses TRBV28 with TRBJ2-7; possible D gene TRBD1, 6 bases. This CDR3 region has 12 residues. Deletions cut 10 bases from V and 2 bases from J, with 12 bases between. Germline CDR1 and CDR2: MDHEN and SYDVKM. The CDR3 is CATRTDTYEQYF. The CDR3 DNA follows: TGTGCCACCCGGACAGATACCTACGAGCAGTACTTC.

This clone was found many times. The rearrangement uses TRBV5-6 and TRBJ2-7, with a weak D call TRBD1 (5 bases). Germline V CDR1 and CDR2: SGHDT, YYEEEE. The CDR3 is made up of 14 amino acids. V was clipped by 1 base and J by 3 bases, with 11 bases between them. CDR3 DNA: TGTGCCAGCAGCTTGAGGGGTCTAAACTACGAGCAGTACTTC. This encodes CASSLRGLNYEQYF.

The chain employs TRBV6-6 and TRBJ1-2, with 8 bases that match TRBD1. The CDR3 is 15 residues long. Germline V gene data show CDR1 as MNHNY and CDR2 as SVGAGI (reference sequence). With V trimmed by 5 bases and J by 3 bases, 8 bases remained unmatched. CDR3 sequence reads: CASSQTGEGDYGYTF. CDR3 coding DNA: TGTGCCAGCAGTCAGACAGGGGAAGGAGACTATGGCTACACCTTC.

This chain connects TRBV3-1 (or the pseudogene TRBV3-2) to TRBJ1-2; a weak D match, TRBD1 (5 bases). The CDR3 is 12 amino acids. Deletions cut 4 bases from V and 8 bases from J, with 11 bases between. In germline, CDR1 is LGHDT, CDR2 YNNKEL (reference sequence). The CDR3 DNA reads TGTGCCAGCAGCCTTCGGGGGAGAGGCTACACCTTC. This translates into CASSLRGRGYTF.

To note about this clone: Other DNA variants within this sample encode the same CDR3. The rearrangement uses TRBV27 and TRBJ1-1; D gene uncertain. This CDR3 has 12 residues. CDR1 and CDR2 from the germline V gene are MNHEY and SMNVEV (reference sequence). Trimming left V 3 bases short and J 5 bases short, with 7 bases between. In DNA form, the CDR3 reads TGTGCCAGCAGTTTTCGAGGGACTGAAGCTTTCTTT. Its translation: CASSFRGTEAFF.

J is TRBJ2-3 and V is TRBV10-2; possible D gene TRBD2, 5 bases. In germline, CDR1 is WSHSY, CDR2 SAAADI. The CDR3 is 13 residues long. Between the trimmed V and J ends, which lost 6 bases and 2 bases, there was a span of 9 bases. The CDR3 nucleotides are TGCGCCAGCAGAGGTGACTACACAGATACGCAGTATTTT. This codes for CASRGDYTDTQYF.

This clone has more than one count but fewer than ten. The rearrangement links TRBV12-3 or TRBV12-4 to TRBJ1-1, with 7 bases fitting TRBD1. V gave up 8 bases and J gave up 0 bases; unmatched junction bases: 3. CDR3 length equals 13 residues. The CDR3 reads CASGDRVNTEAFF. The CDR3 DNA reads as TGTGCCAGCGGAGACAGGGTGAACACTGAAGCTTTCTTT.

The genes are TRBV4-1 and TRBJ2-7; the D gene is possibly TRBD2 (6 bases). CDR1 and CDR2 (germline): MGHRA, YSYEKL. V lost 3 bases and J lost 5, with 20 bases in between. This CDR3 region has 16 residues. The CDR3 loop is CASSQVTTGLPHEQYF. The CDR3 region has the DNA TGCGCCAGCAGCCAGGTCACTACGGGACTCCCGCACGAGCAGTACTTC.

The chain is built from TRBV7-9 and TRBJ1-3; 7 bases line up with TRBD1. Germline CDR1 and CDR2: SEHNR and FQNEAQ (reference sequence). The J segment lost 1 base and the V segment lost 7 bases, leaving 10 bases of the junction unmatched. The CDR3 has 16 amino acids. CDR3 coding DNA: TGTGCCAGCACCCGACCGACAGGGCGATCTGGAAACACCATATATTTT. This codes for CASTRPTGRSGNTIYF.

The genes are TRBV12-3 or TRBV12-4 and TRBJ2-3, with D possibly TRBD2 on 6 matching bases. V was pared by 8 bases and J by 3 bases, with 12 bases between. The CDR3 has 13 residues. CDR3 sequence (DNA): TGTGCCAGCGGAGGGAAGTTTACAGATACGCAGTATTTT. It is translated as CASGGKFTDTQYF.

In this sample, this clone turned up many times. The chain combines TRBV15 with TRBJ1-5; the D gene is possibly TRBD1 (5 bases). Trimming left V 0 bases short and J 2 bases short, with 11 bases between. In germline, CDR1 is LNHNV, CDR2 YYDKDF (reference sequence). CDR3 length equals 16 residues. CDR3 in amino acids: CATSRDGAGGNQPQHF. CDR3 DNA: TGTGCCACCAGCAGAGATGGGGCAGGTGGCAATCAGCCCCAGCATTTT.

The V gene is TRBV27, the J gene TRBJ2-1; a weak D match, TRBD1 (6 bases). The ends were cut back, 7 bases at V and 3 bases at J, with 16 bases in the middle. The CDR3 spans 15 residues. Germline assignment: CDR1 MNHEY and CDR2 SMNVEV (reference sequence). The CDR3 region is CASTVPRGGYNEQFF. For the CDR3, the DNA is TGTGCCAGCACCGTCCCCAGGGGCGGCTACAATGAGCAGTTCTTC.

This chain uses TRBV20-1 with TRBJ1-1, with TRBD1 as a possible D gene (5 bases). Germline CDR1 DFQATT, CDR2 SNEGSKA (reference sequence). Between the trimmed V and J ends, which lost 3 bases and 8 bases, there was a span of 13 bases. There are 12 residues in the CDR3. In nucleotides, the CDR3 is TGCAGTGCTAGTAGGGGCGGGGCCGAAGCTTTCTTT. Protein: CSASRGGAEAFF.

The sample holds a few counts of this clone. The chain recombines TRBV5-6 with TRBJ1-4, with 7 bases aligning to TRBD1. V lost 3 bases, J lost 0 bases, and 2 bases stayed unmatched. CDR3 size: 15 residues. Germline loops: CDR1 SGHDT, CDR2 YYEEEE. The CDR3: CASSSTGSTNEKLFF. The CDR3 bases are TGTGCCAGCAGCTCGACAGGGTCAACTAATGAAAAACTGTTTTTT.

The gene calls are TRBV3-1 (or the pseudogene TRBV3-2) and TRBJ2-1; 10 nucleotides align to TRBD2. The CDR3 is made up of 15 amino acids. CDR1 LGHDT and CDR2 YNNKEL come from the germline V gene (reference sequence). Trimming at V came to 5 bases and at J to 10 bases, leaving 11 bases not matched to a gene. CDR3 sequence reads: CASSKSGGVWQEQFF. The CDR3 DNA reads TGTGCCAGCAGCAAAAGCGGGGGGGTCTGGCAAGAGCAGTTCTTC.

The V call is TRBV11-2, the J call TRBJ1-1; TRBD1 aligns across 10 bases. Per germline, CDR1 SGHAT and CDR2 FQNNGV. CDR3 length: 13 amino acids. The trim removed 3 bases at V and 10 bases at J, leaving 5 bases unmatched. The CDR3 region is CASSLTGGAGAFF. For the CDR3, the DNA is TGTGCCAGCAGCTTGACAGGGGGCGCGGGAGCTTTCTTT.

V usage is TRBV6-4 and J usage is TRBJ1-2; D is uncertain. The germline V gene has CDR1 MRHNA and CDR2 SNTAGT. V was shortened by 0 bases and J by 2 bases, with 7 bases between the two germline ends. The CDR3 extends over 14 amino acids. This CDR3 reads CASSDSGGNYGYTF. The CDR3 DNA sequence: TGTGCCAGCAGTGACTCGGGAGGGAACTATGGCTACACCTTC.

The chain recombines TRBV7-2 with TRBJ1-2; 9 bases fit TRBD1. J was trimmed by 2 bases and V by 1 base; bases with no gene match: 5. CDR3 length: 16 amino acids. CDR1 is SGHTA and CDR2 is FQGNSA in the germline V gene. Here the CDR3 reads CASSLGGTGSNYGYTF. CDR3 nucleotide sequence: TGTGCCAGCAGCTTAGGCGGGACAGGGTCAAACTATGGCTACACCTTC. The full variable domain, in which reference TRBV7-2 and TRBJ1-2 provide the parts outside the CDR3, is GAGVSQSPSNKVTEKGKDVELRCDPISGHTALYWYRQSLGQGLEFLIYFQGNSAPDKSGLPSDRFSAERTGGSVSTLTIQRTQQEDSAVYLCASSLGGTGSNYGYTFGSGTRLTVV.

This sequence joins TRBV7-2 and TRBJ2-3; 8 positions match TRBD2. The junction had 6 bases not matched to a gene; V was cut back by 5 bases and J by 2 bases. CDR1 is SGHTA and CDR2 is FQGNSA in the germline V gene. The CDR3 extends over 15 amino acids. The CDR3 DNA is TGTGCCAGCAGCCCCATTAGCGGGATCACAGATACGCAGTATTTT. The encoded protein is CASSPISGITDTQYF.

This chain links TRBV29-1 with TRBJ1-1; perhaps TRBD1 as D (6 bases). The CDR3 loop spans 13 amino acids. The V end lost 7 bases, the J end lost 1 base, and 13 bases lay between the germline ends. Germline lookup yields CDR1 SQVTM and CDR2 ANQGSEA. CDR3 amino acids: CSARWDKNTEAFF. In DNA, the CDR3 is TGCAGCGCCCGTTGGGACAAGAACACTGAAGCTTTCTTT.

The chain uses TRBV5-8 and TRBJ1-6; 9 bases are a match to TRBD1. This CDR3 comprises 15 residues. Germline CDR1 SGHTS, CDR2 YDEGEE. Trimming took 2 bases from V and 9 from J; bases not matched to a gene: 6. CDR3 sequence: CASSFRDREISPLHF. DNA for the CDR3: TGTGCCAGCAGCTTCCGGGACAGGGAAATTTCACCCCTCCACTTT.

The chain links TRBV2 to TRBJ2-3; the match to TRBD2 covers 15 bases. The CDR3 spans 18 residues. Germline CDR1 is SNHLY and CDR2 is FYNNEI. The trim removed 0 bases at V and 6 bases at J, leaving 7 bases unmatched. CDR3 amino acids: CASSEAPGLAGGLDTQYF. DNA of the CDR3: TGTGCCAGCAGTGAAGCGCCGGGACTAGCGGGGGGACTGGATACGCAGTATTTT. Complete variable domain (other parts from reference TRBV2 and TRBJ2-3): EPEVTQTPSHQVTQMGQEVILRCVPISNHLYFYWYRQILGQKVEFLVSFYNNEISEKSEIFDDQFSVERPDGSNFTLKIRSTKLEDSAMYFCASSEAPGLAGGLDTQYFGPGTRLTVL.

This sequence joins TRBV5-1 and TRBJ1-5; D perhaps matches TRBD1 (5 bases). CDR3 length: 15 amino acids. V was clipped by 0 bases and J by 6 bases, with 13 bases between them. CDR1 is SGHRS, CDR2 YFSETQ, per germline. Written as DNA, the CDR3 is TGCGCCAGCAGCTTGGCCGGGGGTCCGGGTCAGCCCCAGCATTTT. Translating gives CASSLAGGPGQPQHF. Variable domain in full (rest from reference TRBV5-1 and TRBJ1-5): KAGVTQTPRYLIKTRGQQVTLSCSPISGHRSVSWYQQTPGQGLQFLFEYFSETQRNKGNFPGRFSGRQFSNSRSEMNVSTLELGDSALYLCASSLAGGPGQPQHFGDGTRLSIL.